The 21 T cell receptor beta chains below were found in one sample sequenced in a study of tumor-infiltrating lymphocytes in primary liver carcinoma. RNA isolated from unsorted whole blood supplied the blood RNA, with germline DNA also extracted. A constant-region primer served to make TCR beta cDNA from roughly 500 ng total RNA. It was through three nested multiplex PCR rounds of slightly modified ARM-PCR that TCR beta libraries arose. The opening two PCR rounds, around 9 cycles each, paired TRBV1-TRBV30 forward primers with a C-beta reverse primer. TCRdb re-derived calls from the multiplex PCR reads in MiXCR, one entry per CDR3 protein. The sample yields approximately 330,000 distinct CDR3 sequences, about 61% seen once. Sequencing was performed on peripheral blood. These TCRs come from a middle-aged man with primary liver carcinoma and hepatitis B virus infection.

The DNA of the CDR3 is TGTGCCACCACCCTAGCGAGGGGTGGGAGGTGGTCCGGGGAGCTGTTTTTT. The encoded protein is CATTLARGGRWSGELFF. The chain links TRBV11-2 to TRBJ2-2; D may be TRBD2 (6 bases). Trimming pared 10 bases from V and 6 bases from J, leaving 27 bases between. This CDR3 comprises 17 residues. Per the germline V gene, CDR1 is SGHAT and CDR2 is FQNNGV.

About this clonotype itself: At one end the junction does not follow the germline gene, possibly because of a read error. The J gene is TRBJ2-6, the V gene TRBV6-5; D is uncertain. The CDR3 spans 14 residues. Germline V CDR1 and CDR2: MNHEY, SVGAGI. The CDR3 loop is CVSSSVARANVLTF. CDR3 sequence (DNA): TGTGTCAGCAGTTCCGTCGCGCGGGCCAACGTCCTGACTTTC.

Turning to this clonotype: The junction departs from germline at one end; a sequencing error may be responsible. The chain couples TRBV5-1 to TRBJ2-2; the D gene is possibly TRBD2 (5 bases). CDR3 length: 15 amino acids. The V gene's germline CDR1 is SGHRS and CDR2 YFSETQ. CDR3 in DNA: TGCGCCAGCAGCTCCGGCACTAGAGACACCGTGGAGCTGTTTTTT. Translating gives CASSSGTRDTVELFF.

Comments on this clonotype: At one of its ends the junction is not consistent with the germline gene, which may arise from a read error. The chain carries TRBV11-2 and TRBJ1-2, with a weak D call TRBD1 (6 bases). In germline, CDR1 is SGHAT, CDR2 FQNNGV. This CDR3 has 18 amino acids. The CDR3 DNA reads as TGTGCCAACAGCTTAACATCGCGGCGCGACAGGTGGACGGGTGGCTACACCTTC. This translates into CANSLTSRRDRWTGGYTF. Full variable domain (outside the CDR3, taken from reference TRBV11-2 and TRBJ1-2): EAGVAQSPRYKIIEKRQSVAFWCNPISGHATLYWYQQILGQGPKLLIQFQNNGVVDDSQLPKDRFSAERLKGVDSTLKIQPAKLEDSAVYLCANSLTSRRDRWTGGYTFGSGTRLTVV.

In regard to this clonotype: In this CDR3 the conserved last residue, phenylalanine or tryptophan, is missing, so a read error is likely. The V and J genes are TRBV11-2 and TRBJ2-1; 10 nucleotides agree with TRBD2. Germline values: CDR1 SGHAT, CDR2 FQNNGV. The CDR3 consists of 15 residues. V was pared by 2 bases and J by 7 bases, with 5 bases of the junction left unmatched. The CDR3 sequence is CASSLSLAGANEQFL. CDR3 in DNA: TGTGCCAGCAGCTTATCCCTAGCGGGAGCTAATGAGCAGTTCCTC.

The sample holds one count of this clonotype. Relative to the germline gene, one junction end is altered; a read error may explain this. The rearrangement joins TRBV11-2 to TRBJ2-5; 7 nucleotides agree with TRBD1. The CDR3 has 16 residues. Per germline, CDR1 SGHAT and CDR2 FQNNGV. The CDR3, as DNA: TGTACCAGCAGCCCAACATTCGGGACAGAGACAGAGACCCAGCACTTC. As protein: CTSSPTFGTETETQHF. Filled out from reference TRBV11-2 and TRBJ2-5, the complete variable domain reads EAGVAQSPRYKIIEKRQSVAFWCNPISGHATLYWYQQILGQGPKLLIQFQNNGVVDDSQLPKDRFSAERLKGVDSTLKIQPAKLEDSAVYLCTSSPTFGTETETQHFGPGTRLLVL.

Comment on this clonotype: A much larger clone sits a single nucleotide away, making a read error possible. CDR3 nucleotide sequence: TGTGCCAGCGATCAGGGGATTTACGAGCAGTACTTC. This codes for CASDQGIYEQYF. J is TRBJ2-7 and V is TRBV12-3 or TRBV12-4, with a weak D call TRBD1 (6 bases). Trimming pared 8 bases from V and 4 bases from J, leaving 12 bases between. CDR3 length equals 12 residues.

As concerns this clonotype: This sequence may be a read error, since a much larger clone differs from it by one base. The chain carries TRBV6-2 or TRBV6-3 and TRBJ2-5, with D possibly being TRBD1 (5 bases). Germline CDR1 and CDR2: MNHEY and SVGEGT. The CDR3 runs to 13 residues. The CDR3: CTSRPGPGETQYF. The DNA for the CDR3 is TGTACCAGCAGACCTGGACCAGGGGAGACCCAGTACTTC.

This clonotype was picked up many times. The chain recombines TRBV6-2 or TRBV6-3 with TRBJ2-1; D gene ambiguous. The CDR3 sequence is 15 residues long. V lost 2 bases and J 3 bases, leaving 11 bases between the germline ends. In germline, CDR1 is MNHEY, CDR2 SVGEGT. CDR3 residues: CASSYVGRSYNEQFF. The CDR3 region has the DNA TGTGCCAGCAGTTACGTCGGACGGAGCTACAATGAGCAGTTCTTC.

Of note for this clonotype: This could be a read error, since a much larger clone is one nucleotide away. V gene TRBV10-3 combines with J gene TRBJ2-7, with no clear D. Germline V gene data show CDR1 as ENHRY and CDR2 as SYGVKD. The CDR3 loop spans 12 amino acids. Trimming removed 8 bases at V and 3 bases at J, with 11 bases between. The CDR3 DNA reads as TGTGCCATCTCTGGGGAAGACTACGAGCAGTACTTC. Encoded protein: CAISGEDYEQYF.

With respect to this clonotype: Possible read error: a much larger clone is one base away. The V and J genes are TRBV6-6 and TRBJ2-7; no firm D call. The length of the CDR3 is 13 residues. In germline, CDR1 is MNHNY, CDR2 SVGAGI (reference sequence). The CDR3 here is CDSSYFSYHEQYF. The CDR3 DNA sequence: TGTGACAGCAGTTACTTTAGCTACCACGAGCAGTACTTC.

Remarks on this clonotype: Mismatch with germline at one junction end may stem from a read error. The CDR3 DNA reads as TGTGCCGTCAGTGAGTCCCCAACGGGAGCCTACGATCAGCAGTTCTTC. Translation: CAVSESPTGAYDQQFF. The chain couples TRBV10-3 to TRBJ2-1, with D possibly matching TRBD2 (6 bases). Germline loops: CDR1 ENHRY, CDR2 SYGVKD. The length of the CDR3 is 16 residues.

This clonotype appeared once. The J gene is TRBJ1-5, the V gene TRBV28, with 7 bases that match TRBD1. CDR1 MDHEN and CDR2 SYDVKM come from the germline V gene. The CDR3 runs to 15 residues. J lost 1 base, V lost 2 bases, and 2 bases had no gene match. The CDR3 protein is CASSLKGASNQPQHF. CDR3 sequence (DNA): TGTGCCAGCAGTTTAAAGGGGGCGAGCAATCAGCCCCAGCATTTT.

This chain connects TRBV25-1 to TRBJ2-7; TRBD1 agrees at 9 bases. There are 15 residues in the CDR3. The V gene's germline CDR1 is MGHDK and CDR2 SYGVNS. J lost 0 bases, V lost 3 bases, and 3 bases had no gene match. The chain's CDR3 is CASSDLGQGSYEQYF. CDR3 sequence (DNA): TGTGCCAGCAGTGATTTGGGACAGGGCTCCTACGAGCAGTACTTC.

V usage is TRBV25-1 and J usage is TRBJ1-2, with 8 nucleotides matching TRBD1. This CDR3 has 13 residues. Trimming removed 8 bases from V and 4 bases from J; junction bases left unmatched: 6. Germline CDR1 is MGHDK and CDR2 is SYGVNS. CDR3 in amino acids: CASEDRGAYGYTF. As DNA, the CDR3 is TGTGCCAGCGAAGACAGGGGTGCCTATGGCTACACCTTC.

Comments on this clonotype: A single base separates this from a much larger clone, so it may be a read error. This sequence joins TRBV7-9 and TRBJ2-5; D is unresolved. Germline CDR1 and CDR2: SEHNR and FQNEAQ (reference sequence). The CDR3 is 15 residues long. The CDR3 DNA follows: TGTGTCAGCAGCTTAGCTTTAGATAATCTGGAGACCCAGTACTTC. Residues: CVSSLALDNLETQYF.

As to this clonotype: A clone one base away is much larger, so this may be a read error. Here the CDR3 reads CTWSVQGSNQPQHF. CDR3 sequence (DNA): TGTACCTGGAGTGTGCAGGGTAGCAATCAGCCCCAGCATTTT. V and J are TRBV30 and TRBJ1-5; D is possibly TRBD1 (5 bases). The CDR3 is 14 residues long. Germline V gene sequence: CDR1 GTSNPN, CDR2 SVGIG (reference sequence).

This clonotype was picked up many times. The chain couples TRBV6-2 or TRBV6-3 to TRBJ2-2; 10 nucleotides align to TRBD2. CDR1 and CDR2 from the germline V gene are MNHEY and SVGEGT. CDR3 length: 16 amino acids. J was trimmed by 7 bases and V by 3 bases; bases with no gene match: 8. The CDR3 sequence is CASSYRLAGADGELFF. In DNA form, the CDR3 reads TGTGCCAGCAGTTATCGGCTAGCGGGAGCCGACGGGGAGCTGTTTTTT.

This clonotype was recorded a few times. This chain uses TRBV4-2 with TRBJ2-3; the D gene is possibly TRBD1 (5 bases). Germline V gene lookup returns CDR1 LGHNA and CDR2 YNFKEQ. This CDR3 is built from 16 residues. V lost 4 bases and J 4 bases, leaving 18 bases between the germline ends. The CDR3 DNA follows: TGTGCCAGCAGCCCAAGGGGCACAATCCCAGCAGATACGCAGTATTTT. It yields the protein CASSPRGTIPADTQYF.

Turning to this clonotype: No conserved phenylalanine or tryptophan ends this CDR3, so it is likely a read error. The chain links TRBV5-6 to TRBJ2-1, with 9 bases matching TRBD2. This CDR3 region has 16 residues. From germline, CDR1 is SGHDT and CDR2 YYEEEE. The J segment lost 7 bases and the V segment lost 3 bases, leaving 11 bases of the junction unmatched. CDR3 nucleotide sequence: TGTGCCAGCAGCTGGGGCTTGGCGGGGGGGAGGAATGAGCAGTTCCTC. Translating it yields CASSWGLAGGRNEQFL.

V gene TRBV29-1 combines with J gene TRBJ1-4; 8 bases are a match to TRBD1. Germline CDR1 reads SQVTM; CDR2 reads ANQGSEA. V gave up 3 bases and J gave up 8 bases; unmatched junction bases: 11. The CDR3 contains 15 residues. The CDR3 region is CSVEIVGQGQEKLFF. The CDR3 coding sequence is TGCAGCGTTGAGATTGTAGGACAGGGCCAGGAAAAACTGTTTTTT.